Listed here are 18 T cell receptor beta chains from one sample, sequenced in a study of neoadjuvant nivolumab and ipilimumab in lung cancer. Sequencing was performed with immunoSEQ multiplex PCR; in TCRdb, only in-frame clones are kept and a portion is missing. The profile covers tens of thousands of clones, with around nine tenths appearing a single time and approximately 4.6% taken by the ten largest. The material was peripheral blood, obtained after neoadjuvant nivolumab, alone or with ipilimumab, at or shortly before surgery. The receptor set was obtained from an adult with non-small cell lung cancer.

V gene TRBV4-3 combines with J gene TRBJ2-7; 9 nucleotides line up with TRBD1. Germline V gene sequence: CDR1 LGHNA, CDR2 YSLEER. The CDR3 consists of 17 residues. Trimming took 0 bases from V and 2 from J; bases not matched to a gene: 8. CDR3 in amino acids: CASSQDLDRGYPYEQYF. CDR3 DNA: TGCGCCAGCAGCCAAGATTTGGACAGGGGCTATCCCTACGAGCAGTACTTC.

This clone was recorded only once. The rearrangement uses TRBV10-1 and TRBJ1-1; no firm D call. The V and J ends lost 4 bases and 1 base respectively, with 7 bases between them. Germline assignment: CDR1 WNHNN and CDR2 SYGVQD (reference sequence). CDR3 size: 13 residues. The CDR3 region is CASSAGPNTEAFF. In DNA, the CDR3 is TGCGCCAGCAGTGCTGGGCCGAACACTGAAGCTTTCTTT.

The V call is TRBV4-2, the J call TRBJ1-2, with TRBD1 matching over 9 bases. V shed 3 bases and J 2 bases; nucleotides not matched to a gene: 13. The germline V gene encodes CDR1 LGHNA and CDR2 YNFKEQ. The CDR3 totals 18 residues. The CDR3 loop reads CASSQNELMTGGNYGYTF. The CDR3 region has the DNA TGTGCCAGCAGCCAGAATGAGCTGATGACAGGGGGAAACTATGGCTACACCTTC.

The chain employs TRBV5-1 and TRBJ2-7; TRBD1 is a possible D gene (6 bases). In germline, CDR1 is SGHRS, CDR2 YFSETQ. Trimming removed 8 bases at V and 5 bases at J, with 20 bases between. CDR3 length: 14 residues. DNA of the CDR3: TGCGCCAGTCGAACACAGGGCCCGGTGGACGAGCAGTACTTC. This codes for CASRTQGPVDEQYF. Drawing the rest from reference TRBV5-1 and TRBJ2-7, the complete variable domain is KAGVTQTPRYLIKTRGQQVTLSCSPISGHRSVSWYQQTPGQGLQFLFEYFSETQRNKGNFPGRFSGRQFSNSRSEMNVSTLELGDSALYLCASRTQGPVDEQYFGPGTRLTVT.

This chain connects TRBV11-2 to TRBJ2-7; 7 nucleotides line up with TRBD2. Germline V lookup: CDR1 SGHAT, CDR2 FQNNGV. After removal of 8 bases from V and 1 base from J, the junction contained 8 bases not matched to a gene. This CDR3 is built from 14 residues. This CDR3 is CASRTGGGSYEQYF. The CDR3 DNA reads as TGTGCCAGCCGCACGGGGGGTGGTTCCTACGAGCAGTACTTC.

In nucleotides, the CDR3 is TGTGCCAGCAGCTTAGCGGGGGTGTGGGGCGAGCAGTACTTC. It encodes CASSLAGVWGEQYF. V and J are TRBV6-5 and TRBJ2-7; 9 positions agree with TRBD2. The V and J ends lost 6 bases and 6 bases, in that order; junction bases with no gene match: 9. This CDR3 region has 14 residues. Germline CDR1 is MNHEY and CDR2 is SVGAGI.

The gene calls are TRBV18 and TRBJ1-4, with D unresolved. Germline V gives CDR1 KGHSH, CDR2 LQKENI. Between the trimmed V and J ends, which lost 2 bases and 7 bases, there was a span of 11 bases. This CDR3 region has 14 residues. CDR3 DNA sequence: TGTGCCAGCTCACCAAGGGAGCCTTTTGAAAAACTGTTTTTT. Encoded protein: CASSPREPFEKLFF.

The chain joins TRBV18 to TRBJ2-7, with 11 bases fitting TRBD1. This CDR3 has 15 residues. Unmatched junction bases numbered 8, after V lost 5 bases and J lost 5 bases. Germline V gene lookup returns CDR1 KGHSH and CDR2 LQKENI. The CDR3 DNA reads TGTGCCAGCTCAGACCGGGACAGGGGGTCTGACGAGCAGTACTTC. As protein: CASSDRDRGSDEQYF.

The V gene is TRBV18, the J gene TRBJ2-7; 7 bases agree with TRBD2. The J segment lost 0 bases and the V segment lost 4 bases, leaving 6 bases of the junction unmatched. This CDR3 has 15 residues. The germline CDR1 and CDR2 sequences are KGHSH and LQKENI. The DNA for the CDR3 is TGTGCCAGCTCACTAGGTAGGACTAGCTCCTACGAGCAGTACTTC. Protein sequence: CASSLGRTSSYEQYF.

The rearrangement joins TRBV10-3 to TRBJ1-1; no reliable D call. Germline V gene sequence: CDR1 ENHRY, CDR2 SYGVKD. The V end was cut by 4 bases, the J end by 1 base, with 7 bases between. This CDR3 spans 13 amino acids. CDR3 DNA: TGTGCCATCAGTGGCCCCAAGAACACTGAAGCTTTCTTT. It codes for CAISGPKNTEAFF.

The chain joins TRBV19 to TRBJ1-5, with 8 bases aligning to TRBD1. The CDR3 consists of 16 residues. Germline V gives CDR1 LNHDA, CDR2 SQIVND (reference sequence). The J segment lost 5 bases and the V segment lost 5 bases, leaving 11 bases of the junction unmatched. CDR3 coding DNA: TGTGCCAGTAGTCCGGGCAGGGGGCGGTTTGATCAGCCCCAGCATTTT. Translated, it gives CASSPGRGRFDQPQHF.

V and J are TRBV5-1 and TRBJ2-2, with 9 bases that match TRBD2. The germline V gene encodes CDR1 SGHRS and CDR2 YFSETQ. The CDR3 totals 15 residues. The J segment lost 4 bases and the V segment lost 2 bases, leaving 3 bases of the junction unmatched. The CDR3 sequence is CASSLSGGITGELFF. The CDR3 DNA sequence: TGCGCCAGCAGCTTAAGCGGGGGGATCACCGGGGAGCTGTTTTTT.

This chain joins TRBV10-3 and TRBJ1-2, with 9 nucleotides matching TRBD1. The junction had 8 bases not matched to a gene; V was cut back by 7 bases and J by 5 bases. This CDR3 comprises 14 residues. Germline V gives CDR1 ENHRY, CDR2 SYGVKD. In nucleotides, the CDR3 is TGTGCCATCAACCCTACAGGGGGCGGTTATGGCTACACCTTC. This gives the protein CAINPTGGGYGYTF.

The rearrangement links TRBV29-1 to TRBJ1-2; D is possibly TRBD1 (6 bases). V was shortened by 3 bases and J by 4 bases, with 18 bases between the two germline ends. The CDR3 extends over 15 amino acids. Germline V gene sequence: CDR1 SQVTM, CDR2 ANQGSEA. The CDR3 loop reads CSVDRSGGPSYGYTF. The CDR3 bases are TGCAGCGTTGATCGTTCTGGGGGCCCATCCTATGGCTACACCTTC. The full variable domain, with the rest looked up from reference TRBV29-1 and TRBJ1-2, is SAVISQKPSRDICQRGTSLTIQCQVDSQVTMMFWYRQQPGQSLTLIATANQGSEATYESGFVIDKFPISRPNLTFSTLTVSNMSPEDSSIYLCSVDRSGGPSYGYTFGSGTRLTVV.

J is TRBJ1-1 and V is TRBV5-1; D call uncertain. Trimming cost V 1 base and J 6 bases, with 13 bases left between them. The length of the CDR3 is 14 residues. Germline-derived CDR1 and CDR2 are SGHRS and YFSETQ. The CDR3 DNA is TGCGCCAGCAGCTTGATGGAGATCAAGGCTGAAGCTTTCTTT. Translated: CASSLMEIKAEAFF.

CDR3 in amino acids: CASSKESLYNEQFF. The CDR3 region has the DNA TGTGCCAGTAGTAAGGAGTCCCTCTACAATGAGCAGTTCTTC. J is TRBJ2-1 and V is TRBV19; D is unresolved. V dropped 4 bases and J dropped 3 bases, with 10 bases sitting between them. The CDR3 is 14 residues long. Per the germline V gene, CDR1 is LNHDA and CDR2 is SQIVND (reference sequence).

This chain links TRBV4-2 with TRBJ1-2; 7 positions agree with TRBD1. Per the germline V gene, CDR1 is LGHNA and CDR2 is YNFKEQ. This CDR3 is built from 14 residues. The J segment lost 7 bases and the V segment lost 0 bases, leaving 5 bases of the junction unmatched. The CDR3 coding sequence is TGTGCCAGCAGCCAAGAAGACAGGGCCCCTGGCTACACCTTC. It specifies CASSQEDRAPGYTF.

The genes are TRBV11-2 and TRBJ2-7; maybe TRBD1 (6 bases). V lost 4 bases and J 6 bases, leaving 16 bases between the germline ends. Germline lookup yields CDR1 SGHAT and CDR2 FQNNGV. The CDR3 is 14 residues long. For the CDR3, the DNA is TGTGCCAGCAGCTCTAGGACAGTCCTACCCGAGCAGTACTTC. Its protein product is CASSSRTVLPEQYF.